The 19 T cell receptor beta chains below all came from one sample that was sequenced in a study of control samples from healthy donors and cancer patients. Only in-frame clones appear in the TCRdb table, and some are missing; sequencing was by immunoSEQ multiplex PCR. The sample yields some 100,000 clones, 70% to 80% seen once. What was sequenced was blood. Receptors originate from a woman aged 25 to 45 in good health.

CDR3 residues: CTSSQRTSSYNEQFF. CDR3 sequence (DNA): TGCACCAGCAGCCAAAGGACTAGCTCCTACAATGAGCAGTTCTTC. The V gene is TRBV1, the J gene TRBJ2-1; the table's D call of TRBD2 was not tested on the DNA. TRBV1 is a pseudogene. This CDR3 is 15 amino acids long.

The sample holds one count of this clone. V gene TRBV5-4 combines with J gene TRBJ2-6; no reliable D call. There are 14 residues in the CDR3. In germline, CDR1 is SGHNT, CDR2 YYREEE (reference sequence). The V end was cut by 4 bases, the J end by 1 base, with 6 bases between. CDR3 nucleotides: TGTGCCAGCAGCGACATATCTGGGGCCAACGTCCTGACTTTC. It translates to CASSDISGANVLTF.

The gene calls are TRBV5-1 and TRBJ2-1; 14 bases line up with TRBD2. Per the germline V gene, CDR1 is SGHRS and CDR2 is YFSETQ. This CDR3 has 17 residues. Trimming took 5 bases from V and 6 from J; bases not matched to a gene: 10. The CDR3 DNA is TGCGCCAGCAGGCTGGCCCTGACTAGCGGGGGGGGCAATGAGCAGTTCTTC. Translation: CASRLALTSGGGNEQFF.

V and J are TRBV5-6 and TRBJ1-2; TRBD1 agrees at 7 bases. This CDR3 is 14 amino acids long. Germline V gene data show CDR1 as SGHDT and CDR2 as YYEEEE. The V segment lost 4 bases and the J segment 2 bases; nucleotides outside the gene matches: 5. The CDR3 region is CASSRLTGNYGYTF. The CDR3 bases are TGTGCCAGCAGCCGGCTGACAGGGAACTATGGCTACACCTTC. Using reference TRBV5-6 and TRBJ1-2 for the parts outside the CDR3, the full variable domain is DAGVTQSPTHLIKTRGQQVTLRCSPKSGHDTVSWYQQALGQGPQFIFQYYEEEERQRGNFPDRFSGHQFPNYSSELNVNALLLGDSALYLCASSRLTGNYGYTFGSGTRLTVV.

The chain is built from TRBV3-1 (or the pseudogene TRBV3-2) and TRBJ1-2; the D gene is possibly TRBD1 (6 bases). Germline values: CDR1 LGHDT, CDR2 YNNKEL (reference sequence). This CDR3 is 15 amino acids long. Trimming left V 5 bases short and J 4 bases short, with 17 bases between. CDR3 DNA sequence: TGTGCCAGCAGCTCCCAGGGGCGGGTCCCCTATGGCTACACCTTC. Its translation: CASSSQGRVPYGYTF.

Details on this clone: Different DNA sequences within this sample yield the same CDR3. The chain carries TRBV5-1 and TRBJ2-7, with 9 positions matching TRBD1. The V gene's germline CDR1 is SGHRS and CDR2 YFSETQ. The CDR3 is 14 amino acids. V shed 4 bases and J 3 bases; nucleotides not matched to a gene: 5. The DNA of the CDR3 is TGCGCCAGCAGCCCGACAGGGGGGAACTACGAGCAGTACTTC. Protein: CASSPTGGNYEQYF. Full variable domain (missing parts from reference TRBV5-1 and TRBJ2-7): KAGVTQTPRYLIKTRGQQVTLSCSPISGHRSVSWYQQTPGQGLQFLFEYFSETQRNKGNFPGRFSGRQFSNSRSEMNVSTLELGDSALYLCASSPTGGNYEQYFGPGTRLTVT.

The chain carries TRBV29-1 and TRBJ2-7, with 11 nucleotides matching TRBD2. Unmatched junction bases numbered 9, after V lost 6 bases and J lost 5 bases. Per the germline V gene, CDR1 is SQVTM and CDR2 is ANQGSEA. The CDR3 has 14 residues. This CDR3 is CSVWSSGGNDEQYF. In DNA, the CDR3 is TGCAGCGTATGGTCTAGCGGGGGGAACGACGAGCAGTACTTC.

The table lists this clone with many counts. J is TRBJ2-3 and V is TRBV5-1, with 8 bases aligning to TRBD1. Germline assignment: CDR1 SGHRS and CDR2 YFSETQ. Losses at the gene ends were 1 base for V and 5 bases for J; bases not matched to a gene: 6. This CDR3 spans 15 amino acids. The CDR3 bases are TGCGCCAGCAGCTTGATGTCAGGGGGCCGAGATACGCAGTATTTT. As protein: CASSLMSGGRDTQYF. The entire variable domain, with the rest obtained from reference TRBV5-1 and TRBJ2-3, is as follows: KAGVTQTPRYLIKTRGQQVTLSCSPISGHRSVSWYQQTPGQGLQFLFEYFSETQRNKGNFPGRFSGRQFSNSRSEMNVSTLELGDSALYLCASSLMSGGRDTQYFGPGTRLTVL.

Here the CDR3 DNA reads TGTGCCAGCAGCATCCAGGGGGGCGGGCAGTACTTC. Its protein product is CASSIQGGGQYF. The rearrangement links TRBV11-2 to TRBJ2-7, with D maybe TRBD1 (7 bases). Germline V gene data show CDR1 as SGHAT and CDR2 as FQNNGV. Trimming cost V 5 bases and J 9 bases, with 14 bases left between them. The length of the CDR3 is 12 residues.

This clone showed up just a few times. V is TRBV5-1 and J is TRBJ1-1; no definite D call. V lost 3 bases to trimming and J lost 8 bases, with 8 bases between them. The CDR3 contains 11 residues. Germline values: CDR1 SGHRS, CDR2 YFSETQ. The CDR3 nucleotides are TGCGCCAGCAGCTCTGGAGTGGAAGCTTTCTTT. It yields the protein CASSSGVEAFF.

This clone was found a few times. The rearrangement joins TRBV29-1 to TRBJ1-4; perhaps TRBD1 as D (6 bases). CDR3 length: 13 residues. Germline CDR1 reads SQVTM; CDR2 reads ANQGSEA. With 0 bases removed from V and 5 bases from J, the gap between germline ends came to 7 bases. The CDR3 sequence: CSVEEGANEKLFF. The CDR3 coding sequence is TGCAGCGTTGAAGAGGGGGCGAATGAAAAACTGTTTTTT.

This clone has a handful of counts. V and J are TRBV2 and TRBJ2-1; 12 bases match TRBD2. CDR3 length: 16 amino acids. V lost 5 bases to trimming and J lost 3 bases; unmatched junction nucleotides: 5. Germline assignment: CDR1 SNHLY and CDR2 FYNNEI. The CDR3 here is CASSPTSGGFYNEQFF. CDR3 DNA sequence: TGTGCCAGCAGTCCGACTAGCGGGGGTTTCTACAATGAGCAGTTCTTC.

In this sample, this clone turned up once. The chain couples TRBV7-9 to TRBJ1-3, with D uncertain. The CDR3 totals 11 residues. The ends were cut back, 5 bases at V and 8 bases at J, with 7 bases in the middle. The germline V gene encodes CDR1 SEHNR and CDR2 FQNEAQ (reference sequence). The CDR3 bases are TGTGCCAGCAGCCCCGAATACACCATATATTTT. Its translation is CASSPEYTIYF.

The chain employs TRBV7-2 and TRBJ1-2; D uncertain. Trimming took 4 bases from V and 6 from J, leaving 15 bases between them. The germline CDR1 and CDR2 sequences are SGHTA and FQGNSA. CDR3 size: 14 residues. CDR3 coding DNA: TGTGCCAGCAGCTCTTCCCGCGGGTTGGATGGCTACACCTTC. This sequence encodes CASSSSRGLDGYTF.

The V call is TRBV7-2, the J call TRBJ2-2; 8 nucleotides align to TRBD2. Per the germline V gene, CDR1 is SGHTA and CDR2 is FQGNSA. Germline trimming cut 5 bases from V and 7 bases from J; bases unmatched to any gene: 6. The CDR3 has 14 amino acids. The CDR3 nucleotides read TGTGCCAGCAGCACCGTAGCGGGGAACGGGGAGCTGTTTTTT. This sequence encodes CASSTVAGNGELFF.

V is TRBV2 and J is TRBJ1-3, with no clear D. Per the germline V gene, CDR1 is SNHLY and CDR2 is FYNNEI. The CDR3 has 18 residues. V dropped 2 bases and J dropped 3 bases, with 20 bases sitting between them. CDR3 protein: CASSESGMTSRGGNTIYF. The CDR3 DNA is TGTGCCAGCAGTGAATCCGGAATGACCTCCCGGGGTGGAAACACCATATATTTT.

This chain's CDR3 is CASSLASGGRVGLKTQYF. CDR3 DNA: TGTGCCAGCAGCTTAGCCTCAGGGGGCAGGGTCGGTTTGAAGACCCAGTACTTC. The J gene is TRBJ2-5, the V gene TRBV7-6, with 8 bases aligning to TRBD1. Germline V CDR1 and CDR2: SGHVS, FNYEAQ. V dropped 0 bases and J dropped 6; count of bases not matched to a gene: 15. The CDR3 is 18 residues long. The full variable domain, rest sourced from reference TRBV7-6 and TRBJ2-5, is GAGVSQSPRYKVTKRGQDVALRCDPISGHVSLYWYRQALGQGPEFLTYFNYEAQQDKSGLPNDRFSAERPEGSISTLTIQRTEQRDSAMYRCASSLASGGRVGLKTQYFGPGTRLLVL.

The gene calls are TRBV7-3 and TRBJ2-1; D might be TRBD2 (7 bases). The V gene's germline CDR1 is SGHTA and CDR2 FQGTGA. V was pared by 3 bases and J by 5 bases, with 14 bases between. The CDR3 is 15 residues long. CDR3 protein: CASSFRPGGHNEQFF. CDR3 DNA: TGTGCCAGCAGCTTCCGGCCGGGGGGCCACAATGAGCAGTTCTTC.

V gene TRBV11-1 combines with J gene TRBJ2-2, with D hard to call. CDR3 length equals 15 residues. Germline CDR1 reads SGHAT; CDR2 reads FQDESV (reference sequence). Trimming pared 4 bases from V and 6 bases from J, leaving 15 bases between. CDR3 in amino acids: CASSWLAQHSGELFF. The CDR3 DNA reads as TGTGCCAGCAGCTGGCTGGCCCAACACTCCGGGGAGCTGTTTTTT.